Shown below are 16 T cell receptor beta chains from a single sample sequenced in a study of STAT3 mutations in large granular lymphocyte leukemia. Study-level points and caveats: Every T-cell large granular lymphocyte leukemia patient had at least one immunodominant TCR beta clonotype.

These receptors lack a known antigen. This table comes from immunoSEQ multiplex PCR, and its TCRdb copy is limited to in-frame clones, with some not included. The table lists under 35,000 clones, around 80% of them singletons. Specimen: peripheral blood mononuclear cells. The receptor source for this set is a woman between 45 and 65 years old with T-cell large granular lymphocyte leukemia. Some clones in this sample may be carry-over from other donors' samples.

This clone was found once. The chain joins TRBV5-4 to TRBJ2-7; 7 nucleotides agree with TRBD1. Trimming removed 0 bases from V and 3 bases from J; junction bases left unmatched: 0. The CDR3 is made up of 13 amino acids. CDR1 and CDR2 from the germline V gene are SGHNT and YYREEE (reference sequence). CDR3 in DNA: TGTGCCAGCAGCTTGGACAGGGGCTACGAGCAGTACTTC. It is translated as CASSLDRGYEQYF.

Turning to this clone: Distinct nucleotide sequences in the sample also encode this CDR3. The CDR3 loop is CAWSVSRNTEAFF. DNA of the CDR3: TGTGCCTGGAGTGTTAGTAGAAACACTGAAGCTTTCTTT. This chain uses TRBV30 with TRBJ1-1; D is ambiguous. CDR1 and CDR2 from the germline V gene are GTSNPN and SVGIG (reference sequence). The CDR3 runs 13 residues. The ends were cut back, 0 bases at V and 2 bases at J, with 7 bases in the middle.

The V call is TRBV29-1, the J call TRBJ2-5, with D perhaps TRBD1 (6 bases). Trimming took 6 bases from V and 3 from J, leaving 17 bases between them. CDR1 and CDR2 (germline): SQVTM, ANQGSEA. This CDR3 spans 14 amino acids. The CDR3 here is CSVYVRGGKETQYF. CDR3 bases: TGCAGCGTCTACGTCCGAGGGGGAAAAGAGACCCAGTACTTC. The whole variable domain, remainder taken from reference TRBV29-1 and TRBJ2-5, is SAVISQKPSRDICQRGTSLTIQCQVDSQVTMMFWYRQQPGQSLTLIATANQGSEATYESGFVIDKFPISRPNLTFSTLTVSNMSPEDSSIYLCSVYVRGGKETQYFGPGTRLLVL.

V gene TRBV9 combines with J gene TRBJ2-7; D call uncertain. This CDR3 spans 9 amino acids. Germline-derived CDR1 and CDR2 are SGDLS and YYNGEE. V was shortened by 3 bases and J by 5 bases, with 0 bases between the two germline ends. The CDR3 DNA follows: TGTGCCAGCAGCGACGAGCAGTACTTC. Its protein product is CASSDEQYF.

This clone was seen once. The chain employs TRBV4-3 and TRBJ2-7; D ambiguous. V dropped 0 bases and J dropped 7 bases, with 13 bases sitting between them. CDR1 is LGHNA, CDR2 YSLEER, per germline. The CDR3 length is 14 residues. The CDR3 DNA reads as TGCGCCAGCAGCCAAGATTGGGCCTCCGGAGAGCAGTACTTC. Its protein product is CASSQDWASGEQYF.

The V and J genes are TRBV4-2 and TRBJ2-7; a possible D gene is TRBD2 (6 bases). The V and J ends lost 0 bases and 7 bases respectively, with 16 bases between them. The germline gives CDR1 LGHNA, CDR2 YNFKEQ. The CDR3 is 15 residues long. In DNA form, the CDR3 reads TGTGCCAGCAGCCAAGAATCGGCGGGGTGGTTGGAGCAGTACTTC. This encodes CASSQESAGWLEQYF.

This clone has only a few counts. J is TRBJ2-7 and V is TRBV30, with TRBD1 as a possible D gene (6 bases). Looked up from germline, CDR1 is GTSNPN and CDR2 is SVGIG (reference sequence). The CDR3 is made up of 12 amino acids. Trimming stripped 0 bases from V and 6 bases from J, with 9 bases between. The chain's CDR3 is CAWSVNRAEQYF. The CDR3 DNA sequence: TGTGCCTGGAGTGTGAACAGGGCCGAGCAGTACTTC.

The V and J genes are TRBV10-2 and TRBJ2-7, with D hard to call. This CDR3 has 12 residues. The ends were cut back, 3 bases at V and 6 bases at J, with 9 bases in the middle. From germline, CDR1 is WSHSY and CDR2 SAAADI. CDR3 in DNA: TGCGCCAGCAGTGATAGGTCCGGCGAGCAGTACTTC. This codes for CASSDRSGEQYF.

This chain joins TRBV7-9 and TRBJ2-1; TRBD2 matches at 7 bases. CDR1 is SEHNR, CDR2 FQNEAQ, per germline (reference sequence). V dropped 6 bases and J dropped 0; count of bases not matched to a gene: 8. This CDR3 is built from 16 residues. The CDR3 region has the DNA TGTGCCAGCAGAGTAGCTCGGGACTACTCCTACAATGAGCAGTTCTTC. It specifies CASRVARDYSYNEQFF. The entire variable domain, with the rest obtained from reference TRBV7-9 and TRBJ2-1, is as follows: DTGVSQNPRHKITKRGQNVTFRCDPISEHNRLYWYRQTLGQGPEFLTYFQNEAQLEKSRLLSDRFSAERPKGSFSTLEIQRTEQGDSAMYLCASRVARDYSYNEQFFGPGTRLTVL.

The chain joins TRBV11-2 to TRBJ2-1; TRBD2 matches at 9 bases. The CDR3 extends over 15 amino acids. The germline V gene encodes CDR1 SGHAT and CDR2 FQNNGV. Losses at the gene ends were 5 bases for V and 2 bases for J; bases not matched to a gene: 4. The DNA of the CDR3 is TGTGCCAGCAGCCTTTCTAGCGGGACCTACAATGAGCAGTTCTTC. Encoded protein: CASSLSSGTYNEQFF.

The gene calls are TRBV30 and TRBJ2-2, with no clear D. The CDR3 is made up of 13 amino acids. The germline V gene has CDR1 GTSNPN and CDR2 SVGIG (reference sequence). Trimming stripped 3 bases from V and 8 bases from J, with 13 bases between. CDR3 residues: CAWRGQLMGELFF. DNA for the CDR3: TGTGCCTGGAGAGGGCAGTTGATGGGGGAGCTGTTTTTT.

The chain joins TRBV30 to TRBJ2-7; 9 bases fit TRBD1. The CDR3 extends over 12 amino acids. Germline V gene lookup returns CDR1 GTSNPN and CDR2 SVGIG (reference sequence). The chain's CDR3 is CAGDRDSYEQYF. The CDR3 nucleotides are TGTGCGGGGGACAGGGATTCCTACGAGCAGTACTTC.

This rearrangement joins TRBV5-4 to TRBJ1-2; no definite D call. V dropped 0 bases and J dropped 5 bases, with 11 bases sitting between them. The CDR3 runs 14 residues. Germline lookup yields CDR1 SGHNT and CDR2 YYREEE (reference sequence). The CDR3 region is CASSLAPQWYGYTF. The CDR3 nucleotides read TGTGCCAGCAGCTTGGCCCCACAGTGGTATGGCTACACCTTC.

In DNA form, the CDR3 reads TGTGCCAGCAGCTTGGGCGGATTGAACACTGAAGCTTTCTTT. Its translation: CASSLGGLNTEAFF. This rearrangement joins TRBV5-4 to TRBJ1-1; D unresolved. Germline V gene data show CDR1 as SGHNT and CDR2 as YYREEE (reference sequence). The CDR3 has 14 residues. V lost 0 bases, J lost 0 bases, and 6 bases lay in between.

The chain is built from TRBV6-6 and TRBJ2-7, with TRBD2 identical over 10 bases. Looked up from germline, CDR1 is MNHNY and CDR2 is SVGAGI (reference sequence). V trimming: 7 bases; J trimming: 3 bases; junction bases outside the gene matches: 3. The CDR3 runs 13 residues. The CDR3, as DNA: TGTGCCAGCAAGACTAGCGGGTTCTACGAGCAGTACTTC. Translation gives CASKTSGFYEQYF.

Here the CDR3 DNA reads TGTGCCAGCAGTTTAGTCCCGGGACTCCAAGCTAACTATGGCTACACCTTC. This gives the protein CASSLVPGLQANYGYTF. This chain links TRBV27 with TRBJ1-2, with TRBD1 as a possible D gene (5 bases). The V end was cut by 2 bases, the J end by 0 bases, with 16 bases between. CDR1 and CDR2 from the germline V gene are MNHEY and SMNVEV (reference sequence). CDR3 length equals 17 residues.